The sequence of this TCR beta chain was determined in a study of blood T cell repertoires in COVID-19 (TCRdb year 2020). For the study in its entirety: The collaborator samples originated in the United States, Italy and Spain and spanned the acute and convalescent phases of COVID-19. The prospective study material was composed of cDNA or gDNA derived from T cells, B-cell-depleted T cells, or PBMCs. Subjects who had been exposed to COVID-19, were actively infected with it, or had recovered from it provided the deeply sampled blood TCRbeta repertoires that made up the dataset. The repertoires were released in a freely available public database meant as a resource for research on the immune response to SARS-CoV-2. Samples were obtained from the ongoing ImmuneRACE study (first 160 participants) and from over 1,000 subjects provided by 6 global collaborators. Nearly every sample came with metadata listing a de-identified subject ID, COVID-19 status, age in years and sex. HLA class I and class II types, where available, came from metadata supplied by the sample provider rather than from assay-based typing.

A note on this clone: What antigen it recognizes has not been identified. The input lacks base qualities; no much larger clone sits a single base away. The sample has other DNA sequences that encode this CDR3 too.

Broad study findings and their caveats: How much clinical and demographic metadata was included differed by source and by participant, and the metadata was provided uncurated.

CDR3 length: 13 amino acids, cysteine to phenylalanine. The only DNA kept is the CDR3, 39 bases in frame from the first base. The V and J ends are trimmed by 4 bases and 2 bases, leaving 8 bases between them. Looking up the germline V gene yields CDR1 SGHTA and CDR2 FQGTGA. TCRbeta CDR3 regions were amplified from genomic DNA using the immunoSEQ Assay, a bias-controlled multiplex PCR. From the authors' description of their analysis: The number of nucleated cells in each sample was estimated by amplification of reference gene primers within the assay. Sequence reads were collapsed and filtered to measure the absolute abundance of every unique TCRbeta CDR3 rearrangement. For each sample, productive Simpson clonality was calculated as the square root of Simpson's diversity index across productive rearrangements. The immuneACCESS repertoire file appears here via TCRdb, limited to in-frame rearrangements. These files lack a portion of the clones; in checked studies, under half of the deficit traces to unresolved V genes, and the cause of the others is not known. Clone size and the V and J calls come from that table; the DNA yielded D and trimming. The sample data list some 140,000 clones, and about 80% of these were observed just once. More than 8.5% of the sample is in the top ten clones.

Participants in the prospective study were enrolled through a virtual design, were aged about 18 to 90 years, and lived in roughly 24 United States geographic areas. Cohort assignment in the prospective study relied on participant-reported clinical history from a screening survey and a study questionnaire. For ImmuneRACE Cohort 3, a participant was defined as recovered based on two consecutive negative NP/OP PCR tests, clearance by a healthcare professional, or resolution of symptoms. In the prospective study, mobile phlebotomists collected whole blood, serum and a nasopharyngeal or oropharyngeal swab from each participant. Additional blood draws and questionnaires over an approximately 2-month period could optionally be provided by prospective study participants. Prospective study blood samples were shipped either frozen or at room temperature before DNA extraction.

The receptor chain draws on TRBV7-3 and TRBJ1-1; possibly the D gene is TRBD1, per 5 matching bases. The receptor comes from a man aged 50 or older who had recovered from COVID-19. Sequencing input: PBMCs or T cells enriched from blood (not recorded which). The nucleotide sequence reads TGTGCCAGCAGCTCAGGACAAAACACTGAAGCTTTCTTT. It encodes CASSSGQNTEAFF.